This TCR beta chain stems from a study of T cell responses to AZD1222 COVID-19 vaccine (dated by TCRdb to 2020 to 2023). Notes on the research overall: A total of 233 trial participants underwent TCR sequencing, of whom about 210 received two doses of AZD1222 and 26 received two doses of the MenACWY control vaccine. Trial participants were enrolled by age into 18-55, 56-69 and 70-plus year subgroups, with about 150, 28 and 57 TCR-sequenced participants respectively. Study-level results and caveats: Most participants were white British and females outnumbered males, and the authors suggested that clonal diversity may have been underestimated. Spike-specific TCR breadth and depth rose significantly after two AZD1222 doses compared with day 0 and with MenACWY recipients. Vaccine-associated CD4 TCRs spanned the whole spike protein, with dominant responses in regions 160-218 and 743-854. Because no samples from the day 14 peak response were available, repertoires could be characterized only after the peak T cell response. Only five to seven AZD1222 recipients were SARS-CoV-2 seropositive at baseline, limiting conclusions about previously exposed vaccinees. In the small 56-69-year group, the increase in depth fell short of significance, most likely because of low power. Reportedly, close to half of the unique spike-specific TCRs recognized epitopes lying outside the regions that are mutated in the B.1.351 and B.1.1.7 variants.

This specimen's time point label, per the study, means: about 28 days (+/-7) after the second vaccine dose. AZD1222 recipients whose second dose came at about 4 weeks and those whose second dose came at about 12 weeks were combined into one group, since spike-specific TCR depth and breadth did not differ between the two schedules. The vaccinee samples were drawn from two UK trials, COV001 and COV002, one of which was a single-blind randomized controlled phase 2/3 trial testing AZD1222 (ChAdOx1 nCoV-19) in healthy adults. For TCRbeta chain sequencing, PBMC samples were collected from trial participants at day 0 and at day 28 after the second dose. In regard to this clone: Its specific antigen is unknown. Base quality data are lacking; no much larger clone is found one base away.

The CDR3 regions of human TCRbeta chains were subjected to immunosequencing. In the authors' own workflow: Repertoire TCRs were checked for matches against a reference library of SARS-CoV-2-specific TCRs that had been generated using the MIRA antigen-specificity platform. Breadth was defined as the fraction of unique TCRs that were SARS-CoV-2-associated, and depth was defined as the fraction of total T cells that were SARS-CoV-2-associated. Using the MIRA data, every spike-specific TCR was mapped to the spike region that the TCR reacted to and assigned to either a CD4 or a CD8 class. Log10-transformed breadth and depth values were compared by one-way ANOVA with Sidak's multiple comparisons tests. TCRdb's version of the immuneACCESS table is confined to in-frame rearrangements and falls short of the full clone set. An unresolved V gene accounts for under half of the shortfall where checked; the remainder is of unknown origin. The D gene and trimming were derived from the DNA, and the V and J assignments and clone size from that table. The sample contains 65,000 to 85,000 clones, roughly 80% of them found a single time. Clones ranked in the top ten supply about 14% of the sample.

From its cysteine to its phenylalanine, the CDR3 spans 13 amino acids. Only CDR3 DNA remains: 39 bases, in frame from the first base. CDR1 SNHLY and CDR2 FYNNEI are derived from the germline V gene. V was cut back by 8 bases and J by 4 bases, leaving a gap of 14 bases between them. This receptor was obtained from an adult who received the AZD1222 COVID-19 vaccine. The sequence links TRBV2 to TRBJ1-2, and possibly TRBD1, on 6 matching bases. This specimen consisted of peripheral blood, obtained 28 days after the second AZD1222 dose. The DNA sequence follows: TGTGCCAGCTACCGAACAGGGCGCTATGGCTACACCTTC. Its protein reads: CASYRTGRYGYTF.